The 26 T cell receptor beta chains in this list originate from one sample, sequenced in a study of beta chain features in type 1 diabetes. Expressed TCRB transcripts were sequenced after all isolated RNA was converted to cDNA. The repertoire was sequenced with immunoSEQ multiplex PCR; TCRdb's copy has only in-frame clones and lacks some. The table shows about 330,000 clones, with approximately 10% occurring only once. Sequenced: naive CD4+ T cells from blood. The receptors stem from a woman aged 25 to 39 in good health.

This clone was found a few times. V usage is TRBV7-2 and J usage is TRBJ2-3, with 12 bases fitting TRBD2. There are 14 residues in the CDR3. Per germline, CDR1 SGHTA and CDR2 FQGNSA. V trimming: 4 bases; J trimming: 14 bases; junction bases outside the gene matches: 10. Here the CDR3 DNA reads TGTGCCAGCAGCTCCACACTCAGGACTAGCGGGATGTATTTT. It specifies CASSSTLRTSGMYF.

The chain joins TRBV7-9 to TRBJ2-7, with a possible D match to TRBD2 (6 bases). The CDR3 covers 15 residues. Germline V gene data show CDR1 as SEHNR and CDR2 as FQNEAQ (reference sequence). V dropped 0 bases and J dropped 4 bases, with 13 bases sitting between them. For the CDR3, the DNA is TGTGCCAGCAGCTTAGCGCCCGGCGGACTATACGAGCAGTACTTC. It is translated as CASSLAPGGLYEQYF. Filled out from reference TRBV7-9 and TRBJ2-7, the complete variable domain reads DTGVSQNPRHKITKRGQNVTFRCDPISEHNRLYWYRQTLGQGPEFLTYFQNEAQLEKSRLLSDRFSAERPKGSFSTLEIQRTEQGDSAMYLCASSLAPGGLYEQYFGPGTRLTVT.

This clone was counted a few times. The chain recombines TRBV5-4 with TRBJ2-3; perhaps TRBD1 as D (6 bases). Per germline, CDR1 SGHNT and CDR2 YYREEE (reference sequence). The CDR3 is made up of 15 amino acids. V was clipped by 4 bases and J by 0 bases, with 12 bases between them. Here the CDR3 DNA reads TGTGCCAGCAGCGGGACACTTACTAGCACAGATACGCAGTATTTT. Protein: CASSGTLTSTDTQYF.

The table lists this clone with a few counts. The rearrangement joins TRBV6-5 to TRBJ2-1; TRBD2 aligns across 9 bases. The CDR3 length is 15 residues. Germline V gene data show CDR1 as MNHEY and CDR2 as SVGAGI. With V trimmed by 6 bases and J by 8 bases, 11 bases remained unmatched. The CDR3 spells CASRHLSGRGDEQFF. The CDR3 nucleotides are TGTGCCAGCAGACACCTTAGCGGGAGAGGGGATGAGCAGTTCTTC.

This clone was counted between two and nine times. The V call is TRBV27, the J call TRBJ1-5; 7 bases match TRBD1. J lost 3 bases, V lost 6 bases, and 8 bases had no gene match. This CDR3 is 15 amino acids long. Germline V gene lookup returns CDR1 MNHEY and CDR2 SMNVEV (reference sequence). In DNA, the CDR3 is TGTGCCAGCAGAGCAGACAGGGCGACCAATCAGCCCCAGCATTTT. Translating gives CASRADRATNQPQHF.

The chain is built from TRBV20-1 and TRBJ2-5; no clear D gene. Trimming shortened V by 4 bases and J by 3 bases, and 6 bases separated the two germline ends. Germline-derived CDR1 and CDR2 are DFQATT and SNEGSKA (reference sequence). The CDR3 is 11 amino acids. CDR3 region: CSANIKETQYF. CDR3 in DNA: TGCAGTGCTAACATAAAAGAGACCCAGTACTTC.

This sequence joins TRBV27 and TRBJ2-2, with TRBD2 matching over 8 bases. The V and J ends lost 7 bases and 4 bases, in that order; junction bases with no gene match: 5. Germline CDR1 reads MNHEY; CDR2 reads SMNVEV (reference sequence). The CDR3 totals 14 residues. The CDR3 nucleotides are TGTGCCAGCACGACTAGCGTCCGCACCGGGGAGCTGTTTTTT. This translates into CASTTSVRTGELFF.

This clone was seen a handful of times. This chain uses TRBV9 with TRBJ2-6; the D gene is possibly TRBD2 (6 bases). Germline V gives CDR1 SGDLS, CDR2 YYNGEE. V lost 1 base and J 0 bases, leaving 14 bases between the germline ends. This CDR3 contains 18 residues. The CDR3 DNA follows: TGTGCCAGCAGCGTAACGGGAGTGGGCCCCTCTGGGGCCAACGTCCTGACTTTC. Amino acids: CASSVTGVGPSGANVLTF.

This clone was counted between two and nine times. The chain couples TRBV13 to TRBJ2-3; D is possibly TRBD2 (6 bases). The CDR3 consists of 13 residues. From germline, CDR1 is PRHDT and CDR2 FYEKMQ (reference sequence). V gave up 8 bases and J gave up 1 base, with 10 bases separating them. CDR3 bases: TGTGCCAGCGGCTCGGGGGGCACAGATACGCAGTATTTT. As protein: CASGSGGTDTQYF.

Only a few counts were recorded for this clone. The chain combines TRBV11-2 with TRBJ2-7, with a weak D call TRBD2 (7 bases). Looked up from germline, CDR1 is SGHAT and CDR2 is FQNNGV. The CDR3 loop spans 14 amino acids. The ends were cut back, 4 bases at V and 3 bases at J, with 13 bases in the middle. CDR3 protein: CASSSGGLSYEQYF. The CDR3 bases are TGTGCCAGCAGCTCCGGGGGGCTAAGCTACGAGCAGTACTTC.

The chain is built from TRBV7-9 and TRBJ2-7; D perhaps matches TRBD2 (6 bases). The CDR3 contains 15 residues. The germline V gene has CDR1 SEHNR and CDR2 FQNEAQ (reference sequence). V was shortened by 1 base and J by 6 bases, with 16 bases between the two germline ends. The CDR3 spells CASSLVAGIPAEQYF. CDR3 DNA: TGTGCCAGCAGCTTAGTGGCGGGGATTCCCGCCGAGCAGTACTTC.

DNA of the CDR3: TGTGCCAGCAGCAAACTAGCGGGAGAAGAGACCCAGTACTTC. Protein product: CASSKLAGEETQYF. The chain employs TRBV7-2 and TRBJ2-5, with 11 bases fitting TRBD2. V trimming: 5 bases; J trimming: 3 bases; junction bases outside the gene matches: 2. The germline V gene has CDR1 SGHTA and CDR2 FQGNSA. The CDR3 is 14 residues long.

The chain combines TRBV27 with TRBJ2-5, with 11 bases aligning to TRBD2. The CDR3 length is 15 residues. The J segment lost 0 bases and the V segment lost 7 bases, leaving 4 bases of the junction unmatched. Germline lookup yields CDR1 MNHEY and CDR2 SMNVEV (reference sequence). The CDR3 protein is CASKLAGGHQETQYF. The DNA for the CDR3 is TGTGCCAGCAAGCTAGCGGGAGGCCACCAAGAGACCCAGTACTTC.

This clone was seen more than once but under ten times. CDR3 sequence reads: CATSRQLAVETQYF. CDR3 coding DNA: TGTGCCACCAGCAGACAACTAGCGGTAGAGACCCAGTACTTC. The rearrangement uses TRBV15 and TRBJ2-5, with TRBD2 matching 8 bases. This CDR3 has 14 residues. The germline CDR1 and CDR2 sequences are LNHNV and YYDKDF (reference sequence). With V trimmed by 2 bases and J by 4 bases, 3 bases remained unmatched.

The chain's CDR3 is CASSGPSGIYNEQFF. CDR3 coding DNA: TGTGCCAGCAGTGGCCCTAGCGGGATCTACAATGAGCAGTTCTTC. The chain links TRBV25-1 to TRBJ2-1, with TRBD2 matching over 9 bases. Germline V gives CDR1 MGHDK, CDR2 SYGVNS. The junction had 4 bases not matched to a gene; V was cut back by 4 bases and J by 3 bases. The length of the CDR3 is 15 residues.

This clone was detected only a few times. This sequence joins TRBV5-1 and TRBJ2-3, with 9 bases fitting TRBD1. The J segment lost 2 bases and the V segment lost 7 bases, leaving 14 bases of the junction unmatched. This CDR3 has 17 amino acids. Per the germline V gene, CDR1 is SGHRS and CDR2 is YFSETQ. In DNA, the CDR3 is TGCGCCAGCGGACAGTCACAGGGGGCGCTGACCACAGATACGCAGTATTTT. Its translation is CASGQSQGALTTDTQYF.

This clone has just a few counts. The chain employs TRBV18 and TRBJ2-6, with D uncertain. With 2 bases removed from V and 0 bases from J, the gap between germline ends came to 8 bases. CDR3 length: 16 residues. Germline V gene lookup returns CDR1 KGHSH and CDR2 LQKENI. The CDR3 loop is CASSPFTVSGANVLTF. DNA for the CDR3: TGTGCCAGCTCACCATTCACAGTCTCTGGGGCCAACGTCCTGACTTTC.

This clone has just a few counts. V is TRBV28 and J is TRBJ2-7; 8 bases are a match to TRBD1. The CDR3 length is 16 residues. Germline V lookup: CDR1 MDHEN, CDR2 SYDVKM. V trimming: 5 bases; J trimming: 0 bases; junction bases outside the gene matches: 9. Here the CDR3 reads CASSPRTGLLSYEQYF. CDR3 in DNA: TGTGCCAGCAGTCCGCGGACAGGGCTTCTCTCCTACGAGCAGTACTTC.

This chain joins TRBV28 and TRBJ2-1; maybe TRBD2 (6 bases). This CDR3 spans 16 amino acids. Trimming took 5 bases from V and 5 from J, leaving 19 bases between them. The germline V gene encodes CDR1 MDHEN and CDR2 SYDVKM. For the CDR3, the DNA is TGTGCCAGCAGTCCCCGGCCGGGACTTGTCCACAATGAGCAGTTCTTC. It codes for CASSPRPGLVHNEQFF.

The CDR3 DNA is TGTGCCAGCAGTCGGACAGGGGGTCGTAACGAGCAGTACTTC. Its translation is CASSRTGGRNEQYF. The chain employs TRBV6-5 and TRBJ2-7, with 10 bases matching TRBD1. The junction had 6 bases not matched to a gene; V was cut back by 5 bases and J by 5 bases. CDR1 and CDR2 from the germline V gene are MNHEY and SVGAGI. The CDR3 consists of 14 residues.

In its sample, this clone was seen a few times. The chain is built from TRBV28 and TRBJ2-3; D is uncertain. The CDR3 extends over 14 amino acids. Germline V CDR1 and CDR2: MDHEN, SYDVKM. V was clipped by 6 bases and J by 0 bases, with 10 bases between them. The CDR3 loop is CASRAEPSTDTQYF. Here the CDR3 DNA reads TGTGCCAGCAGGGCGGAACCTAGCACAGATACGCAGTATTTT.

The J gene is TRBJ2-3, the V gene TRBV29-1; a possible D gene is TRBD2 (7 bases). The CDR3 has 14 amino acids. Germline CDR1 is SQVTM and CDR2 is ANQGSEA. V gave up 3 bases and J gave up 1 base, with 11 bases separating them. CDR3: CSVDLGGGTDTQYF. Written as DNA, the CDR3 is TGCAGCGTTGATCTAGGGGGGGGCACAGATACGCAGTATTTT.

V usage is TRBV6-5 and J usage is TRBJ2-7, with 8 bases lining up with TRBD2. Germline V gives CDR1 MNHEY, CDR2 SVGAGI. V was pared by 6 bases and J by 0 bases, with 4 bases of the junction left unmatched. The CDR3 consists of 14 residues. CDR3 loop: CASRTGTSSYEQYF. Written as DNA, the CDR3 is TGTGCCAGCAGGACCGGGACTAGCTCCTACGAGCAGTACTTC.

This chain joins TRBV5-1 and TRBJ2-1, with D perhaps matching TRBD2 (6 bases). Germline CDR1 and CDR2: SGHRS and YFSETQ. The CDR3 is 17 amino acids. V lost 1 base and J 6 bases, leaving 20 bases between the germline ends. CDR3 DNA sequence: TGCGCCAGCAGCTTGTCCCCTTCGGTGCGGGATCGCAATGAGCAGTTCTTC. Residues: CASSLSPSVRDRNEQFF.

The chain links TRBV2 to TRBJ2-5; 12 bases are a match to TRBD2. Germline CDR1 SNHLY, CDR2 FYNNEI. The CDR3 totals 16 residues. The junction had 9 bases not matched to a gene; V was cut back by 4 bases and J by 6 bases. As DNA, the CDR3 is TGTGCCAGCAGTGTGACTAGCGGGAGTGCGGTGAAGACCCAGTACTTC. Translated, it gives CASSVTSGSAVKTQYF.

In its sample, this clone was seen a few times. The chain uses TRBV29-1 and TRBJ2-7; TRBD2 matches 11 bases. With 4 bases clipped from V and 1 base from J, the junction kept 6 bases outside the gene matches. The CDR3 is made up of 15 amino acids. Germline lookup yields CDR1 SQVTM and CDR2 ANQGSEA. The DNA for the CDR3 is TGCAGCGTTGGTTTTAGCGGGAGGGCGTCCTACGAGCAGTACTTC. Protein: CSVGFSGRASYEQYF.